This TCR beta chain comes out of a study of cytomegalovirus exposure and HLA in healthy donors. This PCR relied on a set of 60 Vbeta primers and 13 Jbeta primers. Here immunoSEQ multiplex PCR was the method, and the copy in TCRdb shows in-frame clones only, minus some. The table records roughly 190,000 clones, about 80% of them present only once. Germline V gives CDR1 SGDLS, CDR2 YYNGEE. CDR3 length: 16 residues. Losses at the gene ends were 3 bases for V and 2 bases for J; bases not matched to a gene: 8. Sequencing was done on a sample of PBMCs. The rearrangement links TRBV9 to TRBJ1-2, with 9 bases that match TRBD1. The source of this sequence is a woman aged 45-59 years in good health and CMV-seropositive. The CDR3 DNA reads as TGTGCCAGCAGCGGATTCTGGGACAGGGTGAACTATGGCTACACCTTC. Amino acids: CASSGFWDRVNYGYTF.